These T cell receptor beta chains were read from a single sample in a study of cytomegalovirus exposure and HLA in healthy donors. Data came from immunoSEQ multiplex PCR; TCRdb stores just in-frame clones and leaves some out. Of under 200,000 clones in the sample, 79% were seen once. The sequenced material came from PBMCs. These receptors were taken from a woman in her fifties or sixties in good health and CMV-seronegative. CDR3s include the opening cysteine and the closing phenylalanine or tryptophan. Fields, in order: V gene, clone size, D gene, J gene, CDR3 DNA, CDR3 protein. D genes are given only for firm matches. Expanded clones get a size class; other rows say once, few or many, or leave the size out.

TRBV7-8	.	.	TRBJ1-1	TGTGCCAGCAGCTTAGAGTGGGCGGGCCGCACCAACACTGAAGCTTTCTTT	CASSLEWAGRTNTEAFF
TRBV9	.	TRBD2	TRBJ2-1	TGTGCCAGCAGCGTCCTCGCGGCGGGGGGGAATGAGCAGTTCTTC	CASSVLAAGGNEQFF
TRBV28	.	TRBD1	TRBJ1-5	TGTGCCAGCAGCCCACCAGGGACAGGGGGCAATCAGCCCCAGCATTTT	CASSPPGTGGNQPQHF
TRBV5-5	.	.	TRBJ2-1	TGTGCCAGCAGCTTGGGTTCACGGAATGAGCAGTTCTTC	CASSLGSRNEQFF
TRBV5-5	.	.	TRBJ2-7	TGTGCCAGCAGCTTAATCCCGGGGTACGAGCAGTACTTC	CASSLIPGYEQYF
TRBV5-5	.	.	TRBJ2-2	TGTGCCAGCAGGCGGGACGTGGCCCGGCAGCTGTTTTTT	CASRRDVARQLFF
TRBV5-1	.	.	TRBJ2-1	TGCGCCAGCAGCTTGGTGCCCGGGGGAGCCGGTATGGATGAGCAGTTCTTC	CASSLVPGGAGMDEQFF
TRBV9	.	TRBD1	TRBJ1-6	TGTGCCAGCAGCAAGGGACAGGCGAGGATCCCTAATTCACCCCTCCACTTT	CASSKGQARIPNSPLHF
TRBV28	.	.	TRBJ1-2	TGTGCCAGCAGTTTCGGTCCCGTGGGGAGAAACTACACCTTC	CASSFGPVGRNYTF
TRBV7-9	few	.	TRBJ1-1	TGTTCCAGCAGGGACATTACAAACACTGAAGCTTTCTTT	CSSRDITNTEAFF
TRBV6-1	.	TRBD2	TRBJ2-3	TGTGCCAGCAGAAAGACTAGCGGGGGGGCAGATACGCAGTATTTT	CASRKTSGGADTQYF
TRBV6-1	.	.	TRBJ1-6	TGTGCCAGCAGGGATTTGGACAGAAATTCACCCCTCCACTTT	CASRDLDRNSPLHF
TRBV19	.	TRBD2	TRBJ2-1	TGTGCCAGTAGTATGGGACTAGTGGGGGTTCAAAGTGAGCAGTTCTTC	CASSMGLVGVQSEQFF
TRBV29-1	.	.	TRBJ2-2	TGCAGCGCTGACGTAGGACAGAAGAACACCGGGGAGCTGTTTTTT	CSADVGQKNTGELFF
TRBV9	.	.	TRBJ1-3	TGTGCCAGCAGCGCCGGTTCTGAGGCCCCGTCGTCTGGAAACACCATATATTTT	CASSAGSEAPSSGNTIYF
TRBV11-2	.	.	TRBJ1-1	TGTGCCAGCAGCTTAGCCCCAGGCACTGAAGCTTTCTTT	CASSLAPGTEAFF
TRBV6-5	few	TRBD1	TRBJ1-2	TGTGCCAGCAGTTCCAGGGGGCGTTCGGGGGGCTACACCTTC	CASSSRGRSGGYTF
TRBV15	.	.	TRBJ2-3	TGTGCCACCAGCAGACAGGGACTGAGCACAGATACGCAGTATTTT	CATSRQGLSTDTQYF
TRBV7-6	.	TRBD2	TRBJ2-1	TGTGCCAGCAGCCTGGGGACTAAACCTTACAATGAGCAGTTCTTC	CASSLGTKPYNEQFF
TRBV2	.	.	TRBJ2-7	TGTGCCAGCAAGGTAGGGGAAGGTGACGAGCAGTACTTC	CASKVGEGDEQYF
TRBV6-5	.	TRBD2	TRBJ2-7	TGTGCCAGCAGTTGGGGGGGAAGCTCCTACGAGCAGTACTTC	CASSWGGSSYEQYF
TRBV5-1	.	.	TRBJ1-1	TGCGCCAGCAGCTCCCTGGGGGGGAACACTGAAGCTTTCTTT	CASSSLGGNTEAFF
TRBV9	.	.	TRBJ2-7	TGTGCCAGCAGCGTAGACTCCGGGTCTAGTCAAACCTACGAGCAGTACTTC	CASSVDSGSSQTYEQYF
TRBV20-1	.	TRBD2	TRBJ2-7	TGCAGTGCCCGGGGGGCCTACGAGCAGTACTTC	CSARGAYEQYF
TRBV4-2	.	.	TRBJ1-1	TGTGCCAGCAGCCAAGAAGGGGCCTTGAACACTGAAGCTTTCTTT	CASSQEGALNTEAFF
TRBV10-3	.	.	TRBJ1-5	TGTGCCATCAGTGACGGTGGGCAGCGGGATCAGCCCCAGCATTTT	CAISDGGQRDQPQHF
TRBV28	once	.	TRBJ1-4	TGTGCCACCTTAGGGACTTTTAGCGAAAAACTGTTTTTT	CATLGTFSEKLFF
TRBV15	few	TRBD1	TRBJ2-7	TGTGCCACCAGCAGAGATCTCCAGGGGGCGGACGAGCAGTACTTC	CATSRDLQGADEQYF
TRBV4-3	few	TRBD1	TRBJ2-4	TGCGCCAGCAGCCAAGAGACGGGACAGGGAAACATTCAGTACTTC	CASSQETGQGNIQYF
TRBV7-8	.	.	TRBJ2-7	TGTGCCAGCAGCTTGCAGGGGATCTCCTACGAGCAGTACTTC	CASSLQGISYEQYF
TRBV11-2	.	TRBD2	TRBJ2-1	TGTGCCAGCAGCTATCCCTTGGGGGGAGGGCCTTCCGATGAGCAGTTCTTC	CASSYPLGGGPSDEQFF
TRBV19	.	TRBD1	TRBJ1-5	TGTGCCAGTAGACCTGGGACAGGGGGGCGCAATCAGCCCCAGCATTTT	CASRPGTGGRNQPQHF
TRBV29-1	few	.	TRBJ1-3	TGCAGCGTTGTCCCCCCAACAGGAAACACCATATATTTT	CSVVPPTGNTIYF
TRBV19	.	.	TRBJ2-7	TGTGCCAGTAGTATAGCCGGGACAAACTACGAGCAGTACTTC	CASSIAGTNYEQYF
TRBV5-1	.	TRBD1	TRBJ1-2	TGCGCCAGCAGCCCCGAGGGTTTAACAGGGGATGGCTACACCTTC	CASSPEGLTGDGYTF
TRBV4-3	.	.	TRBJ1-3	TGCGCCAGCAGCCAAGGGGTTGGGTCAGGGGTAAACACCATATATTTT	CASSQGVGSGVNTIYF
TRBV5-6	.	TRBD2	TRBJ2-1	TGTGCCAGCAGCTTTTCCGGGACTAGATCGCTCCCTGAGCAGTTCTTC	CASSFSGTRSLPEQFF
TRBV10-2	few	TRBD1	TRBJ1-5	TGCGCCAGCAGTGACAGGGGGCGAAGGCAGCCCCAGCATTTT	CASSDRGRRQPQHF
TRBV5-1	.	TRBD2	TRBJ2-5	TGCGCCAGCAGCTTTGGACTAGCGGGGGTTCCGGAGACCCAGTACTTC	CASSFGLAGVPETQYF
TRBV5-1	.	TRBD1	TRBJ2-6	TGCGCCAGCAGCGATGGGACAGCTGGGGCCAACGTCCTGACTTTC	CASSDGTAGANVLTF
TRBV11-1	once	TRBD1	TRBJ2-3	TGTGCCAGCACCACAGGGGGTTACACAGATACGCAGTATTTT	CASTTGGYTDTQYF
TRBV15	few	.	TRBJ1-2	TGTGCCACCAGCAGAGAATCTCGGGGCTATGGCTACACCTTC	CATSRESRGYGYTF
TRBV9	.	.	TRBJ2-2	TGTGCCAGCAGCGTGGCAGCGAACACCGGGGAGCTGTTTTTT	CASSVAANTGELFF
TRBV14	.	.	TRBJ2-1	TGTGCCAGCAGCCAATATCGGAGGGGAGAGCAGTTCTTC	CASSQYRRGEQFF
TRBV7-9	.	TRBD2	TRBJ2-7	TGTGCCAGCAGCCAAACGACTAGCGACTACGAGCAGTACTTC	CASSQTTSDYEQYF
TRBV28	.	TRBD1	TRBJ2-1	TGTGCCAGCAGCAAACCGGGACAGGGGGAAGCTAATGAGCAGTTCTTC	CASSKPGQGEANEQFF
TRBV5-8	once	.	TRBJ2-7	TGTGCCAGCAGATTGACAGCTACCTACGAGCAGTACTTC	CASRLTATYEQYF
TRBV28	.	TRBD1	TRBJ1-5	TGTGCCAGCAGTCCGGGGGACAGCAACAATCAGCCCCAGCATTTT	CASSPGDSNNQPQHF
TRBV5-1	few	TRBD2	TRBJ2-7	TGCGCCAGCGGCAAGACTAGCGGGAGCTCCTACGAGCAGTACTTC	CASGKTSGSSYEQYF
TRBV4-1	.	.	TRBJ1-2	TGCGCCAGCAGCCAGGGAGGACCTCCCCGTAACTATGGCTACACCTTC	CASSQGGPPRNYGYTF